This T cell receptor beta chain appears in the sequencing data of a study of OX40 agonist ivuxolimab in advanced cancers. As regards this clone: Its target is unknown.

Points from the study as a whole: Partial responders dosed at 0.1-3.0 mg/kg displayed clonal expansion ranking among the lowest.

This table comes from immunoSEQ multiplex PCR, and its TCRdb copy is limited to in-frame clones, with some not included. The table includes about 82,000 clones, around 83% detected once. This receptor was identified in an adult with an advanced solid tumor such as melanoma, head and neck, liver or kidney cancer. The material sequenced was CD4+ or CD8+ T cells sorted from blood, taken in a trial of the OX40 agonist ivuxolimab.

In DNA form, the CDR3 reads TGTGCCAGTAACGATCTCGGGACAGGGAGCTCCTACGAGCAGTACTTC. It encodes CASNDLGTGSSYEQYF. The rearrangement joins TRBV2 to TRBJ2-7; 9 bases are shared with TRBD1. The CDR3 covers 16 residues. Germline V gives CDR1 SNHLY, CDR2 FYNNEI. The trim removed 9 bases at V and 0 bases at J, leaving 12 bases unmatched.